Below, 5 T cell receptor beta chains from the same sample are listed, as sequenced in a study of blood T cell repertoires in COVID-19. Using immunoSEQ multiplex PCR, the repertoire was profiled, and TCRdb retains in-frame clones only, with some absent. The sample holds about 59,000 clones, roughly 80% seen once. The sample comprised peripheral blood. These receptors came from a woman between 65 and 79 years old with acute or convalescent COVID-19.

Here the CDR3 DNA reads TGTGCGGCAAGGGGGACAGGGCACAATGAGCAGTTCTTC. It translates to CAARGTGHNEQFF. The V call is TRBV6-5, the J call TRBJ2-1; 9 bases agree with TRBD1. CDR3 size: 13 residues. Germline V gene data show CDR1 as MNHEY and CDR2 as SVGAGI.

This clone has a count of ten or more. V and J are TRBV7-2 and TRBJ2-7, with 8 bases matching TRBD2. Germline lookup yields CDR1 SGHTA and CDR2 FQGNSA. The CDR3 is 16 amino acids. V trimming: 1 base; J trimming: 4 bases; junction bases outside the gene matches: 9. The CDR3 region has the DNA TGTGCCAGCAGCTTAGTTGCGGGGGGTTCTAGGTACGAGCAGTACTTC. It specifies CASSLVAGGSRYEQYF.

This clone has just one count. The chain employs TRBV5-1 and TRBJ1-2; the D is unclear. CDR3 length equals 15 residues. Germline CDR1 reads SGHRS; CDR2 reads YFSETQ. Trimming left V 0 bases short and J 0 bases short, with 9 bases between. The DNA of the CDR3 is TGCGCCAGCAGCTTGGAACTCAATTCTAACTATGGCTACACCTTC. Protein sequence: CASSLELNSNYGYTF. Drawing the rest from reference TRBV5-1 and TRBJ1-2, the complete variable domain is KAGVTQTPRYLIKTRGQQVTLSCSPISGHRSVSWYQQTPGQGLQFLFEYFSETQRNKGNFPGRFSGRQFSNSRSEMNVSTLELGDSALYLCASSLELNSNYGYTFGSGTRLTVV.

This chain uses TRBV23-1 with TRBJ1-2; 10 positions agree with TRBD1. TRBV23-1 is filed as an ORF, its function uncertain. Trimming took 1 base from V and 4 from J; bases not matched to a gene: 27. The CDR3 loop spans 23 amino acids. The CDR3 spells CASSQFLSRDRGYWDADRYGYTF. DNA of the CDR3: TGCGCCAGCAGTCAATTTTTATCCCGGGACAGGGGTTACTGGGACGCCGACCGCTATGGCTACACCTTC.

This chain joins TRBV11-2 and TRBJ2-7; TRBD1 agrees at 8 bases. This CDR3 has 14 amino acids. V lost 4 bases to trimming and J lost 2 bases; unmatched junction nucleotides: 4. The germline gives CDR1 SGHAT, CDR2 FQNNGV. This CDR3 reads CASSWGTGAYEQYF. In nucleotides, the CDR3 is TGTGCCAGCAGCTGGGGGACAGGTGCCTACGAGCAGTACTTC.